A selection of T cell receptor beta chains follows, all from one sample in a study of blood T cells in healthy people across ages. TCRdb itself ran the 5' RACE reads through MiXCR, one entry per CDR3 protein. In the table there are approximately 900,000 distinct CDR3 sequences, about 44% of which are singletons. Sequenced input: blood. The receptor source for this set is a man in his thirties or forties in good health. CDR3s include the opening cysteine and the closing phenylalanine or tryptophan. The order of the fields is D gene, V gene, clone size, J gene, CDR3 DNA, CDR3 protein. The D gene is left open where the match is weak. Some rows have no size entry. The others give once, few or many, or a class for an expanded clone.

TRBD2	TRBV12-3/TRBV12-4	.	TRBJ2-1	TGTGCCAGCAGTTTAGAACGGGGGGTTTACAATGAGCAGTTCTTC	CASSLERGVYNEQFF
.	TRBV24-1	few	TRBJ2-1	TGTGCCACCAGCTCTAGACTTAATGCTGTTAATGAGCAGTTCTTC	CATSSRLNAVNEQFF
TRBD2	TRBV28	.	TRBJ2-5	TGTGCCAGCCTTGAACGGGAGGTAGGGTACAATGAGCAGTACTTC	CASLEREVGYNEQYF
TRBD1	TRBV12-3/TRBV12-4	.	TRBJ2-7	TGTGCCAGCAGACTCACAGGGGGCATTAACGAGCAGTACTTC	CASRLTGGINEQYF
.	TRBV11-2	.	TRBJ2-1	TGTGCCAGCAGCCCCCGAGGGACAAACCCCACTCGGAATGAGCAGTTCTTC	CASSPRGTNPTRNEQFF
.	TRBV20-1	.	TRBJ2-1	TGCAGTGCTAGGCCCCCCTCGGACAATGAGCAGTTCTTC	CSARPPSDNEQFF
TRBD1	TRBV27	.	TRBJ1-5	TGTGCCAGCAGCTACAGACAGGGCCTCAATCAGCCCCAGCATTTT	CASSYRQGLNQPQHF
.	TRBV14	.	TRBJ2-5	TGTGCCAGCAGCCAAGATGGGCCTTTGCCGTACTTC	CASSQDGPLPYF
.	TRBV6-2/TRBV6-3	many	TRBJ2-5	TGTGCCAGCAGTCAATTACAGGGCTGGGAGACCCAGTACTTC	CASSQLQGWETQYF
.	TRBV5-6	.	TRBJ2-6	TGTGCCAGCAGCTTGTCCGGGACATTTATACCTGGGGCCAACGTCCTGACTTTC	CASSLSGTFIPGANVLTF
TRBD1	TRBV12-3/TRBV12-4	.	TRBJ1-1	TGTGCCAGCAGGTCTGGACAGGGGTACACTGAAGCTTTCTTT	CASRSGQGYTEAFF
.	TRBV4-3	few	TRBJ2-7	TGCGCCAGCAGCCAAGAGGTAGACTACGAGCAGTACTTC	CASSQEVDYEQYF
TRBD1	TRBV28	.	TRBJ1-4	TGTGCCAGCAAACTACCCAGGGGGACAACTAATGAAAAACTGTTTTTT	CASKLPRGTTNEKLFF
.	TRBV29-1	.	TRBJ2-2	TGCAGTTTTGGGAGGGGGGCCCCCGGGGAGCTGTTTTTT	CSFGRGAPGELFF
.	TRBV20-1	few	TRBJ2-5	TGCAGTGCTAGCGACGGCCAAGAGACCCAGTACTTC	CSASDGQETQYF
.	TRBV25-1	.	TRBJ1-5	TGTGCCACCTCAAAGGGACACAGCAATCAGCCCCAGCATTTT	CATSKGHSNQPQHF
TRBD1	TRBV27	few	TRBJ2-7	TGTGCCAGCAGTTTAAGGGGACAGGGGGAGGTGATGTACGAGCAGTACTTC	CASSLRGQGEVMYEQYF
TRBD1	TRBV11-3	.	TRBJ2-3	TGTGCCAGCAGCCCGGACAGGGATGATACGCAGTATTTT	CASSPDRDDTQYF
.	TRBV29-1	few	TRBJ2-7	TGCAGCGTTGAGACGAGCTCCTACGAGCAGTACTTC	CSVETSSYEQYF
.	TRBV6-4	once	TRBJ1-2	TGTGCCAGCAGTAAGTGTTCTAACTATGGCTACACCTTC	CASSKCSNYGYTF
TRBD1	TRBV5-1	.	TRBJ2-7	TGCGCCAGCACCCGGACAGGGGCCTACGAGCAGTACTTC	CASTRTGAYEQYF
TRBD1	TRBV5-1	.	TRBJ1-4	TGCGCCAGCAGCAAGGACAGGTCGGGTGAAAAACTGTTTTTT	CASSKDRSGEKLFF
.	TRBV6-1	.	TRBJ2-3	TGTGCCAGCGGGGGTCGGGGACTCCATGCCACAGATACGCAGTATTTT	CASGGRGLHATDTQYF
.	TRBV12-3/TRBV12-4	many	TRBJ2-7	TGTGCCAGCAGTTTAGACTGGTACGACGAGCAGTACTTC	CASSLDWYDEQYF
.	TRBV20-1	.	TRBJ2-2	TGCAGTGCTAGAGAGGTTGGGGCAGGGGCAACCGGGGAGCTGTTTTTT	CSAREVGAGATGELFF
.	TRBV6-5	.	TRBJ2-2	TGTACCAGCAGTTACTTCGGGGCTGTCGCCGGGGAGCTGTTTTTT	CTSSYFGAVAGELFF
.	TRBV29-1	many	TRBJ2-1	TGCAGCGTTAGGCCGAATGAGCAGTTCTTC	CSVRPNEQFF
.	TRBV12-3/TRBV12-4	.	TRBJ1-6	TGTGCCAGCAGTCTTGACGGGAGGGATTCACCCCTCCACTTT	CASSLDGRDSPLHF
.	TRBV7-9	few	TRBJ2-3	TGTGCCAGCAGCTTAGTGTCCCGCACAGATACGCAGTATTTT	CASSLVSRTDTQYF
.	TRBV4-2	.	TRBJ1-2	TGTGCCAGCAGCCAAGAAGCAGGGGCGAATGGCTACACCTTC	CASSQEAGANGYTF
.	TRBV9	many	TRBJ2-1	TGTGCCAGCAGCGGATTAGTGGGGGTGGGGCAGTTCTTC	CASSGLVGVGQFF
.	TRBV11-3	.	TRBJ2-2	TGTGCCAGCAGCTTAGGAACAGGGTTCCTAGGGTCGAACACCGGGGAGCTGTTTTTT	CASSLGTGFLGSNTGELFF
TRBD2	TRBV20-1	.	TRBJ2-3	TGCAGTGCTAGAGATCGGCGCGGGGGGGCCCCAGATACGCAGTATTTT	CSARDRRGGAPDTQYF
.	TRBV28	.	TRBJ2-1	TGTGCCAGCACCCATAAGGAAGCAGACAATGAGCAGTTCTTC	CASTHKEADNEQFF
.	TRBV6-5	.	TRBJ2-7	TGTGCCAGCAGTTACGGCAGGCGATCTTACGAGCAGTACTTC	CASSYGRRSYEQYF
.	TRBV3-1	.	TRBJ1-2	TGTGCCAGCAGCCAAGATCGGGGGTACGGCGGCTACACCTTC	CASSQDRGYGGYTF
TRBD1	TRBV6-5	.	TRBJ1-2	TGTGCCAGCACCTTCCGACAGGGGAATGGCTACACCTTC	CASTFRQGNGYTF
.	TRBV9	.	TRBJ1-6	TGTGCCAGCAGCGGGAGCGGACCGACCTCCTATAATTCACCCCTCCACTTT	CASSGSGPTSYNSPLHF
.	TRBV4-2	.	TRBJ2-2	TGTGCCAGCAGCCAAGCCGGGACTCTCGGCTCCGGGGAGCTGTTTTTT	CASSQAGTLGSGELFF
.	TRBV2	once	TRBJ1-1	TGTGCCAGCAGCGGAGACAGTCGGTTAAACACTGAAGCTTTCTTT	CASSGDSRLNTEAFF
TRBD1	TRBV6-5	.	TRBJ1-2	TGTGCCAGCAGTACCGGGACAGCTGAGCGCGGCTACACCTTC	CASSTGTAERGYTF